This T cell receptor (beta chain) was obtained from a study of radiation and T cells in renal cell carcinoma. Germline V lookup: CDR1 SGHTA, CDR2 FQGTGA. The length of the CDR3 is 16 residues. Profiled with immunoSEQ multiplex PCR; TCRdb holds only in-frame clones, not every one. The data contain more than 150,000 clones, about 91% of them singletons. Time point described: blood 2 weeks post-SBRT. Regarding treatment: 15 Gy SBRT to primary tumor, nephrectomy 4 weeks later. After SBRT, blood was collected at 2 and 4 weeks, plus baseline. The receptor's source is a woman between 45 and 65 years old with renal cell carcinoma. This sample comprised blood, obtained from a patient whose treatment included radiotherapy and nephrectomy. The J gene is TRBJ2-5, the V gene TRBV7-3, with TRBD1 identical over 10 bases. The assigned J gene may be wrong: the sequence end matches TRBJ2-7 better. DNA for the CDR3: TGTGCCAGCAGCTTAGGGTCGGGACAGGGGTTCTACGAGCAGTACTTC. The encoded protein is CASSLGSGQGFYEQYF.